This T cell receptor (beta chain) was identified during a study of blood T cells in healthy people across ages. The CDR3 extends over 14 amino acids. Germline V gene data show CDR1 as GTSNPN and CDR2 as SVGIG (reference sequence). Trimming cost V 5 bases and J 0 bases, with 12 bases left between them. Using a J-beta primer mix together with a sample-barcoded 5' primer, a second PCR was run for roughly 7 to 11 cycles. A single record per CDR3 protein comes from TCRdb applying MiXCR to the 5' RACE reads. The sample consists of 1.4 million to 1.5 million distinct CDR3 sequences, 42% of them appearing once.

The sequenced material came from blood. The sequence was collected from a woman aged 18-30 years in good health. The genes are TRBV30 and TRBJ2-3; D may be TRBD2 (6 bases). This CDR3 is CAWSEGLSTDTQYF. In nucleotides, the CDR3 is TGTGCCTGGTCGGAGGGCCTTAGCACAGATACGCAGTATTTT.